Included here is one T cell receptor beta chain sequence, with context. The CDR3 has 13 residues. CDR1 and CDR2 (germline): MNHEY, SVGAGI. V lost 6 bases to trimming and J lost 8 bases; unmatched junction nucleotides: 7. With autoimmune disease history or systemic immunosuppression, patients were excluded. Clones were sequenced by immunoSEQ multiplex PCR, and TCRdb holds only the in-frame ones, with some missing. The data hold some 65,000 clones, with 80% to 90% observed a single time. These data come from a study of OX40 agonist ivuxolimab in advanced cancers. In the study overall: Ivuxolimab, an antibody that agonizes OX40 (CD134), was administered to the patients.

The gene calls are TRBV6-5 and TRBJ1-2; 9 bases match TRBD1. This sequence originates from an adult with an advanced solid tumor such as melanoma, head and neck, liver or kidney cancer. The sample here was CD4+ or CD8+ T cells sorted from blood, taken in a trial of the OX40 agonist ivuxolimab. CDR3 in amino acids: CASSWGQGRGYTF. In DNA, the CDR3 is TGTGCCAGCAGCTGGGGACAGGGTCGGGGCTACACCTTC.